The rows below give T cell receptor beta chains drawn from one sample of a study of blood T cell repertoires in COVID-19. Libraries were prepared by immunoSEQ multiplex PCR; TCRdb keeps only in-frame clonotypes and omits some of them. Of 250,000 to 350,000 clones listed, roughly nine tenths are singletons. The sequencing input was PBMCs or T cells enriched from blood (not recorded which). The receptors were gathered from a man aged 60 to 69 who had recovered from COVID-19. Both conserved end residues are part of each CDR3. D genes are given only for firm matches. Size is stated for part of the rows, as once, few or many counts, or as a class when the clone is expanded.

>TRBJ2-7|TRBV6-6|once|13|NA
CASSHRGASEQYF
TGTGCCAGCAGTCATCGGGGGGCGTCCGAGCAGTACTTC
>TRBJ1-1|TRBV11-3|NA|13|TRBD1
CASSTTGVTEAFF
TGTGCCAGCAGCACGACAGGGGTGACTGAAGCTTTCTTT
>TRBJ1-3|TRBV7-8|NA|15|TRBD1
CASSLEIRGGNTIYF
TGTGCCAGCAGCTTAGAGATCAGGGGGGGAAACACCATATATTTT
>TRBJ2-3|TRBV2|NA|15|NA
CASRGRVSLTDTQYF
TGTGCCAGCAGGGGGCGCGTCAGCCTCACAGATACGCAGTATTTT
>TRBJ2-7|TRBV15|NA|15|TRBD1
CATSEVDRGSGEQYF
TGTGCCACCAGCGAGGTCGACAGGGGGTCCGGCGAGCAGTACTTC
>TRBJ2-1|TRBV9|NA|16|TRBD2
CASSLGREASYNEQFF
TGTGCCAGCAGCCTAGGGCGGGAGGCCTCCTACAATGAGCAGTTCTTC
>TRBJ2-7|TRBV2|NA|15|TRBD1
CASNLPGQGASEQYF
TGTGCCAGCAACCTACCGGGACAGGGGGCCTCCGAGCAGTACTTC
>TRBJ2-2|TRBV2|NA|12|NA
CASSKSGGELFF
TGTGCCAGTAGTAAATCGGGCGGGGAGCTGTTTTTT
>TRBJ1-2|TRBV6-1|NA|14|NA
CASSDTSANYGYTF
TGTGCCAGCAGTGATACATCTGCTAACTATGGCTACACCTTC
>TRBJ1-4|TRBV7-9|NA|14|NA
CASSKQATNEKLFF
TGTGCCAGCAGCAAACAGGCAACTAATGAAAAACTGTTTTTT
>TRBJ1-2|TRBV10-3|NA|13|TRBD1
CASIGQEDYGYTF
TGTGCCAGCATCGGACAGGAGGACTATGGCTACACCTTC
>TRBJ2-2|TRBV4-2|NA|14|NA
CASSQVEAGGELFF
TGTGCCAGCAGCCAAGTGGAGGCTGGCGGGGAGCTGTTTTTT
>TRBJ1-1|TRBV18|NA|15|NA
CASSPRALGRTEAFF
TGTGCCAGCTCACCACGAGCGTTAGGGAGGACTGAAGCTTTCTTT
>TRBJ2-6|TRBV4-2|NA|18|TRBD1
CASSARLQGSNGANVLTF
TGTGCCAGCAGCGCCCGACTACAGGGGTCGAATGGGGCCAACGTCCTGACTTTC
>TRBJ1-5|TRBV18|NA|14|NA
CASSASRGNQPQHF
TGTGCCAGCTCAGCATCACGGGGCAATCAGCCCCAGCATTTT
>TRBJ2-2|TRBV6-6|NA|15|TRBD2
CASYDKSGRAGELFF
TGTGCCAGCTACGACAAAAGCGGGAGGGCCGGGGAGCTGTTTTTT
>TRBJ1-1|TRBV3-1/TRBV3-2|NA|18|TRBD1
CASSQVSLGQGAFGGAFF
TGTGCCAGCAGCCAAGTTTCCTTGGGACAGGGGGCGTTTGGTGGAGCTTTCTTT
>TRBJ2-1|TRBV15|NA|16|NA
CATSRAQGSFYHEQFF
TGTGCCACCAGCAGAGCCCAGGGGTCTTTTTATCATGAGCAGTTCTTC
>TRBJ1-2|TRBV18|NA|13|NA
CASSPPTGNGYTF
TGTGCCAGCTCACCACCTACAGGGAATGGCTACACCTTC
>TRBJ2-7|TRBV6-5|NA|14|TRBD2
CASKGAGGSYEQYF
TGTGCCAGCAAAGGAGCGGGAGGATCCTACGAGCAGTACTTC
>TRBJ2-1|TRBV10-3|NA|13|TRBD1
CAARTGLDNEQFF
TGTGCCGCTAGGACAGGGCTTGACAATGAGCAGTTCTTC
>TRBJ1-2|TRBV2|NA|13|NA
CASSGGHNYGYTF
TGTGCCAGCAGTGGGGGACACAACTATGGCTACACCTTC
>TRBJ2-3|TRBV7-2|NA|16|TRBD2
CASSLARGGLTDTQYF
TGTGCCAGCAGCTTAGCGCGGGGGGGCTTGACAGATACGCAGTATTTT
>TRBJ2-1|TRBV6-5|NA|15|TRBD2
CASRSLAAAYNEQFF
TGTGCCAGCAGATCTCTAGCGGCCGCTTACAATGAGCAGTTCTTC
>TRBJ2-1|TRBV11-2|NA|13|TRBD2
CASSFRLAGQEFF
TGTGCCAGCAGCTTCCGACTAGCGGGACAGGAGTTCTTC
>TRBJ1-1|TRBV6-5|NA|14|NA
CASSYSTAGAEAFF
TGTGCCAGCAGTTACTCGACGGCAGGGGCGGAAGCTTTCTTT
>TRBJ1-1|TRBV5-1|NA|14|TRBD1
CASSRGQSGTEAFF
TGCGCCAGCAGCAGGGGACAGTCGGGGACTGAAGCTTTCTTT
>TRBJ2-7|TRBV18|NA|13|NA
CASSSSDSREQYF
TGTGCCAGCTCGTCTTCGGACAGTCGCGAGCAGTACTTC
>TRBJ1-1|TRBV19|NA|14|NA
CASTREGMNTEAFF
TGTGCCAGTACAAGGGAGGGGATGAACACTGAAGCTTTCTTT
>TRBJ1-2|TRBV5-1|NA|10|NA
CASSSSGYTF
TGCGCCAGCAGCTCCTCGGGCTACACCTTC
>TRBJ1-1|TRBV18|NA|17|TRBD1
CASSPDRGRSMNTEAFF
TGTGCCAGCTCGCCCGACAGGGGCCGTTCCATGAACACTGAAGCTTTCTTT
>TRBJ2-1|TRBV10-3|NA|14|TRBD2
CAISERSGLNEQFF
TGTGCCATCAGTGAGCGTAGCGGGTTGAATGAGCAGTTCTTC
>TRBJ1-6|TRBV19|NA|16|TRBD1
CASSPDRGAYNSPLHF
TGTGCCAGTAGCCCCGACAGGGGAGCCTATAATTCACCCCTCCACTTT
>TRBJ1-1|TRBV11-1|NA|14|TRBD1
CASSRLRGSTEAFF
TGTGCCAGCAGCCGCCTCAGGGGGAGCACTGAAGCTTTCTTT
>TRBJ1-6|TRBV30|NA|14|NA
CAWSDGGGGSPLHF
TGTGCCTGGAGTGACGGGGGGGGAGGCTCACCCCTCCACTTT
>TRBJ1-2|TRBV9|NA|15|NA
CASSVGSGANYGYTF
TGTGCCAGCAGCGTAGGTTCAGGGGCTAACTATGGCTACACCTTC
>TRBJ2-1|TRBV27|NA|15|NA
CASSSILAPRNEQFF
TGTGCCAGCAGTTCCATATTAGCCCCTAGGAACGAGCAGTTCTTC
>TRBJ2-1|TRBV30|NA|11|NA
CAWSVRYEQFF
TGTGCCTGGAGTGTACGGTATGAGCAGTTCTTC
>TRBJ1-2|TRBV7-9|NA|13|NA
CASSTGLTDGYTF
TGTGCCAGCAGCACCGGACTGACTGATGGCTACACCTTC
>TRBJ2-2|TRBV7-9|NA|15|TRBD1
CASSWGDRDTGELFF
TGTGCCAGCAGCTGGGGGGACAGGGACACCGGGGAGCTGTTTTTT
>TRBJ1-1|TRBV5-1|NA|18|NA
CASSRTYRKDSLNTEAFF
TGCGCCAGCAGCCGGACATATAGAAAGGACAGTTTGAACACTGAAGCTTTCTTT
>TRBJ2-7|TRBV3-1/TRBV3-2|NA|11|NA
CASSNPGEQYF
TGTGCCAGCAGTAACCCGGGGGAGCAGTACTTC
>TRBJ2-7|TRBV11-1|NA|15|TRBD1
CASSLAGTGSYEQYF
TGTGCCAGCAGCTTAGCCGGGACAGGGTCCTACGAGCAGTACTTC
>TRBJ1-4|TRBV4-1|NA|15|TRBD1
CASSLRTGFNEKLFF
TGCGCCAGCAGCCTCCGGACAGGGTTTAATGAAAAACTGTTTTTT
>TRBJ2-1|TRBV7-6|NA|12|NA
CASSFASSHQFF
TGTGCCAGCAGCTTTGCGTCAAGCCATCAGTTCTTC
>TRBJ2-1|TRBV19|NA|15|TRBD1
CASSISQGEKNEQFF
TGTGCCAGTAGTATAAGTCAGGGGGAGAAGAATGAGCAGTTCTTC
>TRBJ1-6|TRBV19|NA|14|NA
CASSTGTPNSPLHF
TGTGCCAGTAGTACCGGGACACCCAATTCACCCCTCCACTTT
>TRBJ1-3|TRBV29-1|many|13|NA
CSARGGSGNTIYF
TGCAGTGCCAGGGGCGGCTCTGGAAACACCATATATTTT
>TRBJ1-5|TRBV6-5|NA|15|NA
CASGRKGGGNQPQHF
TGTGCCAGCGGCCGCAAGGGGGGGGGCAATCAGCCCCAGCATTTT
>TRBJ2-3|TRBV7-8|once|12|NA
CASTPSGDTQYF
TGTGCCAGCACCCCGAGCGGAGATACGCAGTATTTT
>TRBJ1-5|TRBV2|NA|14|NA
CASSAWGGGQPQHF
TGTGCCAGCAGTGCTTGGGGCGGGGGTCAGCCCCAGCATTTT
>TRBJ1-5|TRBV15|NA|16|TRBD1
CATSRDRTGGYQPQHF
TGTGCCACCAGCAGAGATCGGACAGGGGGGTATCAGCCCCAGCATTTT
>TRBJ2-7|TRBV5-1|NA|15|TRBD1
CASSPTGQGNYEQYF
TGCGCCAGCAGCCCTACCGGACAGGGGAACTACGAGCAGTACTTC
>TRBJ2-1|TRBV4-3|NA|14|NA
CASSQGGVGDEQFF
TGCGCCAGCAGCCAAGGGGGGGTGGGGGATGAGCAGTTCTTC
>TRBJ1-2|TRBV6-5|NA|14|TRBD1
CASSPGTDYYGYTF
TGTGCCAGCAGTCCCGGGACAGACTACTATGGCTACACCTTC
>TRBJ1-2|TRBV9|NA|17|TRBD1
CASSNPGQGARNYGYTF
TGTGCCAGCAGCAATCCGGGACAGGGGGCTAGGAACTATGGCTACACCTTC
>TRBJ1-5|TRBV6-2/TRBV6-3|NA|15|TRBD1
CASSKPGTVTQPQHF
TGTGCCAGCAGTAAGCCGGGGACAGTTACTCAGCCCCAGCATTTT
>TRBJ1-6|TRBV2|NA|12|NA
CARRGGSSPLHF
TGTGCCCGGAGGGGGGGATCTTCACCCCTCCACTTT
>TRBJ2-7|TRBV6-2/TRBV6-3|NA|17|NA
CASSYSIGDSISYEQYF
TGTGCCAGCAGTTACTCAATCGGAGACAGCATCTCCTACGAGCAGTACTTC
>TRBJ1-2|TRBV29-1|NA|12|NA
CSVREGGYGYTF
TGCAGCGTTCGGGAGGGAGGCTATGGCTACACCTTC